This TCR beta chain was profiled in a study of beta chain features in type 1 diabetes. General observations from the study: Shortening of TCRB CDR3s, moderate but significant, appeared in all four CD4+ subsets of Type 1 diabetes patients.

Germline values: CDR1 SGHTA, CDR2 FQGNSA. Trimming removed 1 base from V and 6 bases from J; junction bases left unmatched: 3. The CDR3 length is 13 residues. TCRB transcripts that were expressed got sequenced, as all of the isolated RNA had been reverse transcribed. Clones were read by immunoSEQ multiplex PCR, and TCRdb kept only the in-frame ones, dropping some. The table records 130,000 to 150,000 clones, under 60% of them present only once. This clone was counted between two and nine times. Its antigen is currently unknown. Sequences were obtained from Tregs from blood. The sequence was obtained from a man aged 18 to 35 in good health. The rearrangement joins TRBV7-2 to TRBJ2-7, with 7 bases fitting TRBD1. The CDR3 spells CASSLDRDSEQYF. CDR3 in DNA: TGTGCCAGCAGCTTAGACCGGGACAGCGAGCAGTACTTC.